The text below deals with one T cell receptor (beta chain). Its specificity is unknown. The sample is drawn from a study of PD-1 blockade in classical Hodgkin lymphoma. For the study at large: It was nivolumab at 3 mg/kg, given intravenously every 2 weeks, that patients received. Findings and caveats of the study: CD4+ TCR diversity rose significantly by C4D1, and CD8+ TCR diversity did not. Baseline TCR diversity was reportedly lower in newly diagnosed patients than in healthy donors. It was reported as lower still in relapsed/refractory patients. Diversity similar to that of newly diagnosed patients was seen at baseline in complete responders.

The assay was immunoSEQ multiplex PCR, and TCRdb's table has in-frame clones only and misses some. The table has about 27,000 clones, more than 60% seen once; the top ten hold less than 3%. Every one of the patients relapsed after autologous stem cell transplantation (brentuximab vedotin exposure was variable). Magnetic negative selection was used to purify CD4+ T cells from PBMCs that had been thawed. Germline V CDR1 and CDR2: MDHEN, SYDVKM. V lost 5 bases to trimming and J lost 3 bases; unmatched junction nucleotides: 11. The CDR3 sequence is 16 residues long. The receptor was derived from a human donor with classical Hodgkin lymphoma. Specimen: CD4+ T cells from blood, collected at baseline. The rearrangement uses TRBV28 and TRBJ1-2, with 8 bases fitting TRBD1. CDR3 sequence (DNA): TGTGCCAGCAGTCGACCGGGACAGGAATCTTACTATGGCTACACCTTC. This codes for CASSRPGQESYYGYTF.